This T cell receptor (beta chain) was found in a study of technical replicates of blood from several donors. Germline CDR1 reads KGHSH; CDR2 reads LQKENI. Trimming at V came to 3 bases and at J to 12 bases, leaving 5 bases not matched to a gene. CDR3 size: 12 residues. The data were produced by immunoSEQ multiplex PCR, yet TCRdb's version contains in-frame clones alone and is incomplete. The repertoire includes about 80,000 clones, around 97% of them detected once, and over 0.15% sits in the top ten. The chain employs TRBV18 and TRBJ1-2; 9 bases map to TRBD1. The clonotype was recovered from a human donor in good health. Material for sequencing was T cells isolated from PBMCs. The CDR3 DNA reads as TGTGCCAGCTCACCGGGACAGGGCCCAGACACCTTC. Translation: CASSPGQGPDTF. The full variable domain, with the rest looked up from reference TRBV18 and TRBJ1-2, is NAGVMQNPRHLVRRRGQEARLRCSPMKGHSHVYWYRQLPEEGLKFMVYLQKENIIDESGMPKERFSAEFPKEGPSILRIQQVVRGDSAAYFCASSPGQGPDTFGSGTRLTVV.